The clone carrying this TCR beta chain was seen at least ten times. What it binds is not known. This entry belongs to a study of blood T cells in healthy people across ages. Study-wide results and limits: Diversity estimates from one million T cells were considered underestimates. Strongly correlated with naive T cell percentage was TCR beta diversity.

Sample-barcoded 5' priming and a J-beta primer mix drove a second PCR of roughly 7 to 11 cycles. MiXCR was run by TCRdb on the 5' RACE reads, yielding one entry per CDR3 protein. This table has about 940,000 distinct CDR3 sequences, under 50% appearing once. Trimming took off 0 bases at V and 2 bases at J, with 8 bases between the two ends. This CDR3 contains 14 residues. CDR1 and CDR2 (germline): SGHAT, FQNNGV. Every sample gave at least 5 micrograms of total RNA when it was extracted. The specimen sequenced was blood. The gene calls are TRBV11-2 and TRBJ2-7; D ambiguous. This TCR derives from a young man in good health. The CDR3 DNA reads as TGTGCCAGCAGCTTAGAACCCCAGACCTACGAGCAGTACTTC. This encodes CASSLEPQTYEQYF.